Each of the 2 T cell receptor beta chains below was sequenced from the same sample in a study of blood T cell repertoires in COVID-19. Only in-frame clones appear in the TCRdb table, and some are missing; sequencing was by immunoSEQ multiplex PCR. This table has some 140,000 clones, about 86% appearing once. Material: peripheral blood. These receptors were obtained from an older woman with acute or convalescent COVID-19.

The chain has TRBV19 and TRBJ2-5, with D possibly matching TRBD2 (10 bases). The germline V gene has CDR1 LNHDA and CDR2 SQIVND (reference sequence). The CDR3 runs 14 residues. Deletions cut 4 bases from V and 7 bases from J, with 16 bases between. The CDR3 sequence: CASSTSGGQGTQYF. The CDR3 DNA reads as TGTGCCAGTAGTACTAGCGGGGGACAGGGGACCCAGTACTTC.

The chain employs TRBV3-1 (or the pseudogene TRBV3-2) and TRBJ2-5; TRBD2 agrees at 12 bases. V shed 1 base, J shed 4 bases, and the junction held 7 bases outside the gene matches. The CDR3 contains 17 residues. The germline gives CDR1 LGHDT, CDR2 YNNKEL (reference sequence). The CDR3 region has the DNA TGTGCCAGCAGCCAAGCCCCTAGCGGGGGGGTGGGAGAGACCCAGTACTTC. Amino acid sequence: CASSQAPSGGVGETQYF.